The 30 T cell receptor beta chains below come from one sample, sequenced in a study of post-analysis software for immune sequencing data. What these receptors recognize is not known. The TCR beta cDNA libraries carried unique molecular identifiers. Via MiXCR, TCRdb re-called the PCR reads, giving one row per CDR3 protein. The sample records roughly 870,000 distinct CDR3 sequences, approximately 57% being singletons. Regarding the study as a whole: Comparison of patients with controls showed five TRBV segments more frequent in patients, TRBV5-6, TRBV5-1 and TRBV20-1 among them.

Sequencing was carried out using blood. All receptors come from a girl aged 10 to 17 with multiple sclerosis.

The genes are TRBV3-1 and TRBJ1-2; no clear D gene. Germline V lookup: CDR1 LGHDT, CDR2 YNNKEL (reference sequence). Trimming cost V 0 bases and J 8 bases, with 16 bases left between them. The CDR3 is 15 amino acids. The CDR3 loop is CASSQELTLSLGYTF. The CDR3 region has the DNA TGTGCCAGCAGCCAAGAGCTAACCCTATCCCTAGGCTACACCTTC.

The V gene is TRBV5-1, the J gene TRBJ1-2; 9 bases are shared with TRBD1. The germline V gene has CDR1 SGHRS and CDR2 YFSETQ. The V gene end was trimmed by 4 bases and the J gene end by 0 bases; junction bases not matched to a gene: 10. The CDR3 consists of 17 residues. CDR3 DNA: TGCGCCAGCAGCCGCGGGGGACAGGGACTTTCTAACTATGGCTACACCTTC. Residues: CASSRGGQGLSNYGYTF.

V usage is TRBV7-9 and J usage is TRBJ1-2; no reliable D call. This CDR3 has 16 residues. Germline lookup yields CDR1 SEHNR and CDR2 FQNEAQ (reference sequence). The V gene lost 2 bases and the J gene lost 4 bases, with 17 bases spanning the gap. CDR3 nucleotide sequence: TGTGCCAGCAGCTTAAGGTCGGCAGCTACGACCTATGGCTACACCTTC. It codes for CASSLRSAATTYGYTF.

This clonotype was counted a single time. The chain joins TRBV21-1 to TRBJ2-7; TRBD2, as called in the table, went unchecked against the DNA. TRBV21-1 is annotated as a pseudogene. This CDR3 contains 16 residues. The CDR3 sequence: CASSKGPAGVFYEQYF. The DNA of the CDR3 is TGTGCCAGCAGCAAAGGTCCAGCGGGAGTGTTCTACGAGCAGTACTTC.

The table lists this clonotype with a few counts. The DNA of the CDR3 is TGCACCAGCAGCCAAGAGACTAGGGGCGGGAGCTCCTACGAGCAGTACTTC. It encodes CTSSQETRGGSSYEQYF. The chain carries TRBV1 and TRBJ2-7; TRBD2 is the table's D call and was not checked against the DNA. TRBV1 is a documented pseudogene. The CDR3 totals 17 residues.

The V gene is TRBV24-1, the J gene TRBJ2-3; D is possibly TRBD1 (6 bases). The V gene's germline CDR1 is KGHDR and CDR2 SFDVKD. The CDR3 is made up of 14 amino acids. Trimming left V 2 bases short and J 4 bases short, with 9 bases between. DNA for the CDR3: TGTGCCACCAGTGATTCGGCAGGGGCAGATACGCAGTATTTT. Translation gives CATSDSAGADTQYF.

This chain joins TRBV2 and TRBJ2-1; no firm D call. The V end lost 7 bases, the J end lost 3 bases, and 7 bases lay between the germline ends. Germline CDR1 SNHLY, CDR2 FYNNEI. The CDR3 is 12 amino acids. CDR3 DNA sequence: TGTGCCAGCATCCCGAGCTACAATGAGCAGTTCTTC. Protein product: CASIPSYNEQFF. Variable domain in full (rest from reference TRBV2 and TRBJ2-1): EPEVTQTPSHQVTQMGQEVILRCVPISNHLYFYWYRQILGQKVEFLVSFYNNEISEKSEIFDDQFSVERPDGSNFTLKIRSTKLEDSAMYFCASIPSYNEQFFGPGTRLTVL.

The chain has TRBV20-1 and TRBJ1-2, with TRBD1 matching over 7 bases. The CDR3 extends over 13 amino acids. The junction had 7 bases not matched to a gene; V was cut back by 6 bases and J by 3 bases. The V gene's germline CDR1 is DFQATT and CDR2 SNEGSKA (reference sequence). CDR3 residues: CSATGGQHYGYTF. DNA of the CDR3: TGCAGTGCGACGGGGGGACAGCACTATGGCTACACCTTC.

The gene calls are TRBV20-1 and TRBJ2-1, with D perhaps matching TRBD2 (5 bases). The CDR3 length is 16 residues. Germline V gene lookup returns CDR1 DFQATT and CDR2 SNEGSKA (reference sequence). V was clipped by 0 bases and J by 2 bases, with 14 bases between them. The CDR3 loop is CSARDGQADTYNEQFF. Written as DNA, the CDR3 is TGCAGTGCTAGAGATGGTCAAGCGGATACCTACAATGAGCAGTTCTTC.

V is TRBV20-1 and J is TRBJ1-5; the match to TRBD1 covers 9 bases. V lost 1 base, J lost 3 bases, and 7 bases stayed unmatched. This CDR3 is 16 amino acids long. The germline gives CDR1 DFQATT, CDR2 SNEGSKA (reference sequence). CDR3: CSARVGGQGSNQPQHF. In DNA, the CDR3 is TGCAGTGCTAGAGTGGGGGGACAGGGATCCAATCAGCCCCAGCATTTT.

This clonotype has just a few counts. The chain joins TRBV12-3 or TRBV12-4 to TRBJ2-7; D gene uncertain. Trimming took 2 bases from V and 3 from J, leaving 8 bases between them. The CDR3 length is 13 residues. The CDR3 DNA reads as TGTGCCAGCAGTTTATCCCAAATCTACGAGCAGTACTTC. Its protein product is CASSLSQIYEQYF.

The chain carries TRBV6-1 and TRBJ2-5, with 7 bases lining up with TRBD2. This CDR3 comprises 13 residues. Germline assignment: CDR1 MNHNS and CDR2 SASEGT. V was pared by 4 bases and J by 1 base, with 0 bases of the junction left unmatched. In DNA form, the CDR3 reads TGTGCCAGCAGTGGACTAGCCCAAGAGACCCAGTACTTC. This encodes CASSGLAQETQYF.

This chain's CDR3 is CASSPRSSGPGDTQYF. Here the CDR3 DNA reads TGCGCCAGTAGCCCCCGGTCTAGCGGTCCGGGTGATACGCAGTATTTT. The rearrangement uses TRBV5-1 and TRBJ2-3, with 7 bases lining up with TRBD2. The CDR3 consists of 16 residues. Trimming cost V 8 bases and J 6 bases; bases outside gene matches: 18. CDR1 and CDR2 (germline): SGHRS, YFSETQ.

V gene TRBV6-6 combines with J gene TRBJ1-1; D gene unclear. The CDR3 is 14 amino acids. The V end was cut by 4 bases, the J end by 7 bases, with 16 bases between. Germline CDR1 MNHNY, CDR2 SVGAGI (reference sequence). The chain's CDR3 is CASSFTGPAVEAFF. In nucleotides, the CDR3 is TGTGCCAGCAGTTTTACTGGTCCCGCAGTTGAAGCTTTCTTT.

This chain joins TRBV14 and TRBJ2-6; no clear D gene. CDR1 is SGHDN and CDR2 is FVKESK in the germline V gene. Between the trimmed V and J ends, which lost 6 bases and 1 base, there was a span of 10 bases. The CDR3 contains 15 residues. The CDR3 protein is CASSRFGSGANVLTF. The DNA for the CDR3 is TGTGCCAGCAGTCGGTTCGGTTCTGGGGCCAACGTCCTGACTTTC.

This clonotype turned up a few times. This chain links TRBV5-1 with TRBJ2-1, with no clear D. Germline assignment: CDR1 SGHRS and CDR2 YFSETQ. The CDR3 spans 14 residues. V lost 1 base and J lost 8, with 13 bases in between. CDR3 protein: CASSLTSLGHEQFF. Here the CDR3 DNA reads TGCGCCAGCAGCTTGACTTCTCTGGGCCATGAGCAGTTCTTC.

The gene calls are TRBV7-9 and TRBJ2-3; D gene uncertain. Germline V gene lookup returns CDR1 SEHNR and CDR2 FQNEAQ (reference sequence). This CDR3 spans 16 amino acids. Trimming took off 2 bases at V and 0 bases at J, with 12 bases between the two ends. This CDR3 reads CASSLSLPTSTDTQYF. The CDR3 DNA reads TGTGCCAGCAGCTTAAGCCTACCGACTAGCACAGATACGCAGTATTTT.

This clonotype occurred once. CDR3 bases: TGTGCCAGCAGTAGCGGGAGATGGGGCGAGCAGTACTTC. Its protein product is CASSSGRWGEQYF. This chain connects TRBV12-3 or TRBV12-4 to TRBJ2-7; TRBD2 matches 8 bases. V gave up 5 bases and J gave up 6 bases; unmatched junction bases: 6. CDR3 size: 13 residues.

The V call is TRBV2, the J call TRBJ1-2; the D gene is possibly TRBD1 (5 bases). The CDR3 is 17 amino acids. Germline CDR1 SNHLY, CDR2 FYNNEI. The V and J ends lost 2 bases and 3 bases respectively, with 19 bases between them. The CDR3 DNA reads TGTGCCAGCAGTGAACCCTCTAGGGGCCCCACCCACTATGGCTACACCTTC. This translates into CASSEPSRGPTHYGYTF.

This chain joins TRBV3-1 and TRBJ1-2; no clear D. Trimming stripped 1 base from V and 10 bases from J, with 13 bases between. The length of the CDR3 is 13 residues. The V gene's germline CDR1 is LGHDT and CDR2 YNNKEL (reference sequence). CDR3 nucleotides: TGTGCCAGCAGCCAAGGGGCGACCCGGGCCTACACCTTC. This sequence encodes CASSQGATRAYTF.

The rearrangement joins TRBV7-2 to TRBJ2-7; 11 bases are shared with TRBD1. The junction had 9 bases not matched to a gene; V was cut back by 5 bases and J by 9 bases. The CDR3 loop spans 14 amino acids. Germline V lookup: CDR1 SGHTA, CDR2 FQGNSA. CDR3 region: CASSTGQGANRQYF. The DNA of the CDR3 is TGTGCCAGCAGCACAGGACAGGGGGCAAACCGGCAGTACTTC.

The rearrangement uses TRBV25-1 and TRBJ2-3; 7 bases are shared with TRBD1. Germline loops: CDR1 MGHDK, CDR2 SYGVNS. CDR3 length equals 17 residues. Trimming cost V 2 bases and J 2 bases; bases outside gene matches: 10. CDR3 sequence reads: CASSERFDRVTTDTQYF. For the CDR3, the DNA is TGTGCCAGCAGTGAACGGTTCGACAGGGTAACCACAGATACGCAGTATTTT.

This rearrangement joins TRBV11-2 to TRBJ2-1; 9 positions match TRBD2. Germline V CDR1 and CDR2: SGHAT, FQNNGV. There are 17 residues in the CDR3. V lost 1 base to trimming and J lost 8 bases; unmatched junction nucleotides: 12. CDR3 residues: CASSLVLGNSGGYEQFF. CDR3 sequence (DNA): TGTGCCAGCAGCTTAGTGTTAGGGAATAGCGGGGGCTATGAGCAGTTCTTC.

The rearrangement links TRBV5-1 to TRBJ2-1, with TRBD1 matching over 7 bases. The CDR3 loop spans 15 amino acids. CDR1 and CDR2 from the germline V gene are SGHRS and YFSETQ. V was clipped by 5 bases and J by 6 bases; unmatched bases: 11. The CDR3 reads CASRRKPGQLNEQFF. The CDR3 DNA is TGCGCCAGCAGGCGGAAACCGGGACAGCTCAATGAGCAGTTCTTC.

The genes are TRBV20-1 and TRBJ2-5; TRBD1 matches at 7 bases. The J call is in doubt because the DNA end fits TRBJ2-7 better. CDR3 length: 14 residues. The germline gives CDR1 DFQATT, CDR2 SNEGSKA (reference sequence). In DNA, the CDR3 is TGCAGTGCTAGACCTCGACAGGGAACCTACGAGCAGTACTTC. Translated: CSARPRQGTYEQYF.

CDR3 loop: CASSLAGGSMGQYF. CDR3 DNA: TGTGCCAGCAGCTTAGCGGGCGGGAGTATGGGGCAGTACTTC. This chain links TRBV7-6 with TRBJ2-5; 7 nucleotides align to TRBD2. CDR3 length: 14 amino acids. CDR1 SGHVS and CDR2 FNYEAQ come from the germline V gene. Germline trimming cut 0 bases from V and 11 bases from J; bases unmatched to any gene: 9.

The CDR3 DNA reads as TGTGCCAGCAGTTTAGAGACAGGGATACAGACCCAGTACTTC. Its protein is CASSLETGIQTQYF. This sequence joins TRBV12-3 or TRBV12-4 and TRBJ2-5; TRBD1 agrees at 7 bases. V dropped 1 base and J dropped 6; count of bases not matched to a gene: 5. The CDR3 has 14 amino acids.

Only a few counts were recorded for this clonotype. The CDR3 nucleotides are TGTGCCAGCAGTCCTGGGGGAGGGGGCGTTGGCTACACCTTC. Translated, it gives CASSPGGGGVGYTF. The chain has TRBV7-2 and TRBJ1-2; TRBD1 matches at 7 bases. From germline, CDR1 is SGHTA and CDR2 FQGNSA. With V trimmed by 6 bases and J by 7 bases, 11 bases remained unmatched. The CDR3 is made up of 14 amino acids. The entire variable domain, with the rest obtained from reference TRBV7-2 and TRBJ1-2, is as follows: GAGVSQSPSNKVTEKGKDVELRCDPISGHTALYWYRQSLGQGLEFLIYFQGNSAPDKSGLPSDRFSAERTGGSVSTLTIQRTQQEDSAVYLCASSPGGGGVGYTFGSGTRLTVV.

This clonotype has just a few counts. The genes are TRBV5-5 and TRBJ2-5; no clear D. V shed 4 bases and J shed 10 bases, with 11 bases lying between them. Germline CDR1 and CDR2: SGHKS and YYEKEE (reference sequence). The CDR3 covers 11 residues. The CDR3 protein is CASSNSPDQYF. The CDR3, as DNA: TGTGCCAGCAGCAATAGCCCCGACCAGTACTTC.

The gene calls are TRBV2 and TRBJ2-7, with D perhaps matching TRBD1 or TRBD2 (5 bases each). In germline, CDR1 is SNHLY, CDR2 FYNNEI. The CDR3 spans 12 residues. The V end was cut by 8 bases, the J end by 4 bases, with 12 bases between. The DNA of the CDR3 is TGTGCCAGCGCCTTGGGACCTTACGAGCAGTACTTC. Translation: CASALGPYEQYF.